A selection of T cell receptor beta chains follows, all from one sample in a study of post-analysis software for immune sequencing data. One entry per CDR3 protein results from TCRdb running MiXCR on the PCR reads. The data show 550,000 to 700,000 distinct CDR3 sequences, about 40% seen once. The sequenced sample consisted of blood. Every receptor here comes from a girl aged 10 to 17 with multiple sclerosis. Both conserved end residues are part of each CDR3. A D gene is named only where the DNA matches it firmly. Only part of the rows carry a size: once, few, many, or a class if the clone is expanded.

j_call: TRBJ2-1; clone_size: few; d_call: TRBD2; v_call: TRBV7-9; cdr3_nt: TGTGCCAGCAGCCTTCGGACTAGCCGTCGCAATGAGCAGTTCTTC; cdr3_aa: CASSLRTSRRNEQFF
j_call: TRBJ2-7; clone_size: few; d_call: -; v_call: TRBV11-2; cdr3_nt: TGTGCCAGCAGCTCGGACACCGTATACGAGCAGTACTTC; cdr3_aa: CASSSDTVYEQYF
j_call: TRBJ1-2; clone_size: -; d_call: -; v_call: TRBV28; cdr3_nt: TGTGCCGGGTCGTCGGGACACCTCGATGGCTACACCTTC; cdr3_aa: CAGSSGHLDGYTF
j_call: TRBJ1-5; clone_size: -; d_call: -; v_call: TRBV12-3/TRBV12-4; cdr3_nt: TGTGCCAGCAGTCATCCGGGACGAGTACAGCCCCAGCATTTT; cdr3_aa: CASSHPGRVQPQHF
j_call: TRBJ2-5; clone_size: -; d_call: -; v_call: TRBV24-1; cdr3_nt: TGTGCCACCAGTCAATTTGGGGAGACCCAGTACTTC; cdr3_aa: CATSQFGETQYF
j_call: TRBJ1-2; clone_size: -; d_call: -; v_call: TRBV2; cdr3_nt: TGTGCCAGCATCCAACAGGAAATCGGTCCTAACGGCTACACCTTC; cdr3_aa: CASIQQEIGPNGYTF
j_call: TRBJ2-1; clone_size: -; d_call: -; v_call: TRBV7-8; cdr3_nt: TGTGCCAGCAGCGACGACTGGAGAGAGTACAATGAGCAGTTCTTC; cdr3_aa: CASSDDWREYNEQFF
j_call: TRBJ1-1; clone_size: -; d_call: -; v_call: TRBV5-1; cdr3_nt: TGCGCCAGCAGCACGGGCTCAAACACTGAAGCTTTCTTT; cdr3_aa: CASSTGSNTEAFF
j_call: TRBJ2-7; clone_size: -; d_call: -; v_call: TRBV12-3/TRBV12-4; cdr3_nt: TGTGCCAGCAGTTTAGCGATGGGGGACCTATTCTCCTACGAGCAGTACTTC; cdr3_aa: CASSLAMGDLFSYEQYF
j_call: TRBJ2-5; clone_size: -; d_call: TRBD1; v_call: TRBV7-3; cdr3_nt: TGTGCCAGCAGCTCTACAGGGGGAAATGAGCAGTACTTC; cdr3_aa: CASSSTGGNEQYF
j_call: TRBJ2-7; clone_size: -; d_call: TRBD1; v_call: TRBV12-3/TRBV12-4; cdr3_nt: TGTGCCAGCAGCCCCATGGGGACAGGTACCTACGAGCAGTACTTC; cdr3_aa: CASSPMGTGTYEQYF
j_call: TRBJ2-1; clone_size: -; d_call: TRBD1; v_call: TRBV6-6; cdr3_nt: TGTGCCAGCAGAGTGACAGGGAACAATGAGCAGTTCTTC; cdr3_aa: CASRVTGNNEQFF
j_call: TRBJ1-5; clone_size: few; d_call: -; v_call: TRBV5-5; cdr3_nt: TGTGCCAGCAGCCCGCACCCAGGGAGCCGCGGTAACCAGCATTTT; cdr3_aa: CASSPHPGSRGNQHF
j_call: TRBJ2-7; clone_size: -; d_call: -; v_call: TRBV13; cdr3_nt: TGTGCCAGCAGCCTCCGGGGGCCAGGGACCCGCTCCTACGAGCAGTACTTC; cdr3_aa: CASSLRGPGTRSYEQYF
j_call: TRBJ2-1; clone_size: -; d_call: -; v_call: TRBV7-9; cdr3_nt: TGTGCCGGCAGCTTAGTGGAGGGCGAGCAGTTCTTC; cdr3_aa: CAGSLVEGEQFF
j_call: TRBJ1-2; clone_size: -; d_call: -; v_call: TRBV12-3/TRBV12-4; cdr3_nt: TGTGCCAGCACTGCAGCTAACTATGGCTACACCTTC; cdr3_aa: CASTAANYGYTF
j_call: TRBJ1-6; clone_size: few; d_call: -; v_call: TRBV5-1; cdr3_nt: TGCGCCAGCAGCCAGGGTCCGTCTAATTCACCCCTCCACTTT; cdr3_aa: CASSQGPSNSPLHF
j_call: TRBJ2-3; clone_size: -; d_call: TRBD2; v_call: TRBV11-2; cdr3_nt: TGTGCCAGCAGCCGCCTAGCGGACCACCTTTCAGATACGCAGTATTTT; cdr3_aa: CASSRLADHLSDTQYF
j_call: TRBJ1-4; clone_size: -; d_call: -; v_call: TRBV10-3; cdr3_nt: TGTGCCATCAGTGAGTCGAAAGGTGACGCAACTAATGAAAAACTGTTTTTT; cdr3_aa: CAISESKGDATNEKLFF
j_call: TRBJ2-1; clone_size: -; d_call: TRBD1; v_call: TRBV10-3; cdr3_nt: TGTGCCAGTTCGGGACAGGGGGCTTATGAGCAGTTCTTC; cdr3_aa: CASSGQGAYEQFF
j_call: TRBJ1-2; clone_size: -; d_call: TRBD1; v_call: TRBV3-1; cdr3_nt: TGTGTCAGCAGCCAACAGGACAGGGCCAATGGCTACACCTTC; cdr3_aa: CVSSQQDRANGYTF
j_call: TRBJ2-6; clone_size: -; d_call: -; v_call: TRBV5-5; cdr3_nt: TGTGCCAGCAGCTTGGAATTGTATACTGGGGCCAACGTCCTGACTTTC; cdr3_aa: CASSLELYTGANVLTF
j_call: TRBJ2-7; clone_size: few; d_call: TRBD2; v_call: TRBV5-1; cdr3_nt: TGCGCCAGCAGCTTTCGTGCCCAAGGACTAGCGGGACACGAGCAGTACTTC; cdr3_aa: CASSFRAQGLAGHEQYF
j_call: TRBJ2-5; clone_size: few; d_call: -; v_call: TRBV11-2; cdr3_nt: TGTGCCAGCAGCTTAGATCTACGGAGGGAAGAGACCCAGTACTTC; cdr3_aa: CASSLDLRREETQYF
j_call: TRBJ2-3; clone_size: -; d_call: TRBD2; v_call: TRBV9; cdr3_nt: TGTGCCAGCAGCGTTACTGCTAGCGGGGGGGGTTTCTGGACAGATACGCAGTATTTT; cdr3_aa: CASSVTASGGGFWTDTQYF
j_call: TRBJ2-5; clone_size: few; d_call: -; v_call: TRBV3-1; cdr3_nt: TGTGCCAGCAGCCAAGGCGTGACTAGGCAAGAGACCCAGTACTTC; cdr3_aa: CASSQGVTRQETQYF
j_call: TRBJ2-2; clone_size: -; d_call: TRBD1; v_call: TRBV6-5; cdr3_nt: TGTGCCAGCCGGTCGGGACAGGGGTCCGGGGAGCTGTTTTTT; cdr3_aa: CASRSGQGSGELFF
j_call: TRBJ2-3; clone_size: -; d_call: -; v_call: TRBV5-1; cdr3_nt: TGCGCCAGCAGCTTAGGGACGGACCCTAGCACAGATACGCAGTATTTT; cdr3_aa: CASSLGTDPSTDTQYF
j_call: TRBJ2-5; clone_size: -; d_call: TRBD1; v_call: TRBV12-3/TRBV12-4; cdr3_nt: TGTGCCAGCAGGGTCCGTTCAGGACAGGGGTACCAAGAGACCCAGTACTTC; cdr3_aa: CASRVRSGQGYQETQYF
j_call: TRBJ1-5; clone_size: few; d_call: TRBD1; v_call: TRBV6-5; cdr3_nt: TGTGCCAGCAGTTACTCGTACAGGGGGAATCAGCCCCAGCATTTT; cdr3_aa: CASSYSYRGNQPQHF
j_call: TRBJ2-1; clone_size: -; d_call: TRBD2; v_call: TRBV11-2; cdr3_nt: TGTGCCAGCAGCTCTATGGGGGGGTGGGACTACAATGAGCAGTTCTTC; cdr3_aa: CASSSMGGWDYNEQFF
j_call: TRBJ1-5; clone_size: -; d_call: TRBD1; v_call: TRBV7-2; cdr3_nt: TGTACCAGCAGCTCCGGGGACAGGGCTCAGCCCCAGCATTTT; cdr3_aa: CTSSSGDRAQPQHF
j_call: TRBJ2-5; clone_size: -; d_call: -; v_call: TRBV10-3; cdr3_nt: TGTGCCATCAGGTCGGAGGGGTCGGGGGAGACCCAGTACTTC; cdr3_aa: CAIRSEGSGETQYF
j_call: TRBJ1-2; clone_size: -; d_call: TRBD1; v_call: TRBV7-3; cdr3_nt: TGTGCCAGCAGCCGGGGACAGGGGAGGGGCTACACCTTC; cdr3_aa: CASSRGQGRGYTF
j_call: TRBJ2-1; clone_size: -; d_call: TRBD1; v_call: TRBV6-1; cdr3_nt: TGTGCCAGCAGTGCACAGGGGACCCCCTACAATGAGCAGTTCTTC; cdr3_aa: CASSAQGTPYNEQFF
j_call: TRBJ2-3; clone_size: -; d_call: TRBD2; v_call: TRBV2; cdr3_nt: TGTGCCAGCAGAGAACTCCCTACTAGCGGGGGACCGAGCACAGATACGCAGTATTTT; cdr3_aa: CASRELPTSGGPSTDTQYF
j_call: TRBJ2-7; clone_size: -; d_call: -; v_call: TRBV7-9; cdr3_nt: TGTGCCAGCAGCCTATCACAGGACAACTACGAGCAGTACTTC; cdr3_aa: CASSLSQDNYEQYF
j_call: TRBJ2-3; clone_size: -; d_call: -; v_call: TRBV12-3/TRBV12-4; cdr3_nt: TGTGCCAGCAGGGCTAGCGACACAGATACGCAGTATTTT; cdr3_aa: CASRASDTDTQYF
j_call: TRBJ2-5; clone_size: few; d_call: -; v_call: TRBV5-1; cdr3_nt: TGCGCCAGCAGCTTGGAAGGAACTAGTAGGGAGACCCAGTACTTC; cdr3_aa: CASSLEGTSRETQYF
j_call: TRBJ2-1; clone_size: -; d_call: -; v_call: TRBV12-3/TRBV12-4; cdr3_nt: TGTGCCAGCAGTTTAGAAGGGGATGAGCAGTTCTTC; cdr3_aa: CASSLEGDEQFF
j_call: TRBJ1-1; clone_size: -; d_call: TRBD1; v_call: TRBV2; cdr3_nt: TGTGCCAGCAGGGTGGACAGGGGGAACACTGAAGCTTTCTTT; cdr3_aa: CASRVDRGNTEAFF
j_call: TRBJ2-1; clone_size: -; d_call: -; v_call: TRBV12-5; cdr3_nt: TGTGCTAGTGGTTTGGTATTGCGACCCCAAGGTAATGAGCAGTTCTTC; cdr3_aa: CASGLVLRPQGNEQFF
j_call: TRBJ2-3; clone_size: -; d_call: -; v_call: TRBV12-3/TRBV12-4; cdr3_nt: TGTGCCAGCAGTTATTCCCCGGCCCCAGATACGCAGTATTTT; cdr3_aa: CASSYSPAPDTQYF
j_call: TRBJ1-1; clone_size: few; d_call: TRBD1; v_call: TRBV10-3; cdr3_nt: TGTGCCATCAGTGAAGGACAGGGAGCCACTGAAGCTTTCTTT; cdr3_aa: CAISEGQGATEAFF
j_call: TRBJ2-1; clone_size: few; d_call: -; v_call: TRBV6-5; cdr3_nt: TGTGCCAGCAGCGCCGGCCCAATCGGGGGTGAGCAGTTCTTC; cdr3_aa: CASSAGPIGGEQFF
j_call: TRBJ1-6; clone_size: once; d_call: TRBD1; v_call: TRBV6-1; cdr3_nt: TGTACCAGCTCTCAAACAGGGGGAAGCTCCTATAATTCACCCCTCCACTTT; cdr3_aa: CTSSQTGGSSYNSPLHF
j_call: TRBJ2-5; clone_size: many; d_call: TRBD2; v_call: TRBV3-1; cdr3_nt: TGTGCCAGCAGTCCGACTAGCGAGGTGGAGACCCAGTACTTC; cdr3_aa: CASSPTSEVETQYF
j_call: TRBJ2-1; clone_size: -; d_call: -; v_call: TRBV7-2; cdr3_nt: TGTGCCAGCAGCTTAGTATCCAGGGGTAGTTACAATGAGCAGTTCTTC; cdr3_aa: CASSLVSRGSYNEQFF
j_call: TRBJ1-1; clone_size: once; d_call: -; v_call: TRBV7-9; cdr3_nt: TGTGCCAGCAGCATACAGGCGTTGGCGAACACTGAAGCTTTCTTT; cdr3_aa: CASSIQALANTEAFF
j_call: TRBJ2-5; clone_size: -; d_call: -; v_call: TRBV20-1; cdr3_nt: TGCAGTGCTAGAGATCAAACTCCACAAGAGACCCAGTACTTC; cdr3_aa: CSARDQTPQETQYF